Each of the 15 T cell receptor beta chains below was sequenced from the same sample in a study of metastatic and nonmetastatic thyroid tumors. Not a single patient had been given any form of treatment at any point before undergoing thyroid surgery. With MiXCR, TCRdb reprocessed the PCR reads. The sample holds fewer than 30,000 clones, roughly 17% seen once. The specimen sequenced was blood. Every receptor here comes from a female donor with papillary thyroid cancer or a benign thyroid nodule (not recorded which). Some clones in this sample may be carry-over from other donors' samples.

This clone was seen ten or more times. V usage is TRBV14 and J usage is TRBJ2-7; no clear D gene. The germline CDR1 and CDR2 sequences are SGHDN and FVKESK. The CDR3 has 11 residues. V was clipped by 0 bases and J by 4 bases, with 1 base between them. The CDR3 loop reads CASSQDYEQYF. DNA of the CDR3: TGTGCCAGCAGCCAAGATTACGAGCAGTACTTC.

There are a few counts of this clone. The CDR3 DNA reads TGTGCCAGCAGCTTATCTCCAGGGATAGGCACTGAAGCTTTCTTT. Its translation: CASSLSPGIGTEAFF. This chain uses TRBV7-3 with TRBJ1-1; a weak D match, TRBD1 (5 bases). V was pared by 2 bases and J by 4 bases, with 14 bases between. Per germline, CDR1 SGHTA and CDR2 FQGTGA. This CDR3 spans 15 amino acids.

V and J are TRBV6-1 and TRBJ2-1; D is perhaps TRBD1 or TRBD2 (5 bases each). Trimming took 6 bases from V and 10 from J, leaving 19 bases between them. The CDR3 runs to 14 residues. The V gene's germline CDR1 is MNHNS and CDR2 SASEGT. CDR3 DNA: TGTGCCAGCAGATTACCCGGGGCCACCCGCGAGCAGTTCTTC. It encodes CASRLPGATREQFF.

This clone was seen at least ten times. V gene TRBV7-6 combines with J gene TRBJ2-1, with D maybe TRBD2 (6 bases). The V gene lost 3 bases and the J gene lost 10 bases, with 10 bases spanning the gap. Germline CDR1 reads SGHVS; CDR2 reads FNYEAQ. This CDR3 region has 12 residues. In nucleotides, the CDR3 is TGTGCCAGCAGCTTTTCCGGGGGAGAGCAGTTCTTC. Residues: CASSFSGGEQFF.

This clone was seen repeatedly, ten times or more. V and J are TRBV4-1 and TRBJ2-5; D perhaps matches TRBD2 (5 bases). The CDR3 spans 16 residues. Germline lookup yields CDR1 MGHRA and CDR2 YSYEKL. Trimming took 1 base from V and 5 from J, leaving 17 bases between them. CDR3 DNA: TGCGCCAGCAGCCAAGGTATCCTGGGAGTCGGGGAGACCCAGTACTTC. The encoded protein is CASSQGILGVGETQYF.

This clone showed up many times. The chain links TRBV19 to TRBJ2-2; D remains ambiguous. Germline lookup yields CDR1 LNHDA and CDR2 SQIVND (reference sequence). V was cut by 3 bases and J by 0 bases, with 8 bases left in between. There are 15 residues in the CDR3. The CDR3 loop reads CASSIRHANTGELFF. The CDR3 coding sequence is TGTGCCAGTAGTATCAGGCACGCGAACACCGGGGAGCTGTTTTTT.

This clone was counted ten times or more. A much larger clone sits a single nucleotide away, making a read error possible. Distinct nucleotide sequences in the sample also encode this CDR3. V usage is TRBV12-3 or TRBV12-4 and J usage is TRBJ2-3, with D possibly matching TRBD2 (5 bases). The CDR3 is 14 residues long. V was pared by 8 bases and J by 4 bases, with 16 bases between. Written as DNA, the CDR3 is TGTGCCAGCCGATCGGGGATATGGGCAGATACGCAGTATTTT. It codes for CASRSGIWADTQYF.

This clone came up many times. V gene TRBV29-1 combines with J gene TRBJ2-7; D ambiguous. V was pared by 4 bases and J by 2 bases, with 9 bases between. The CDR3 is 12 amino acids. Germline V gene data show CDR1 as SQVTM and CDR2 as ANQGSEA. The CDR3 DNA reads TGCAGCGTTGGGGATCTAACCTACGAGCAGTACTTC. Its protein product is CSVGDLTYEQYF.

This clone came up many times. V usage is TRBV5-1 and J usage is TRBJ2-3; TRBD1 might be the D (6 bases). V lost 0 bases, J lost 2 bases, and 10 bases lay in between. The CDR3 totals 15 residues. Per the germline V gene, CDR1 is SGHRS and CDR2 is YFSETQ. CDR3 loop: CASSLGQGFTDTQYF. CDR3 coding DNA: TGCGCCAGCAGCTTGGGTCAGGGGTTCACAGATACGCAGTATTTT.

Notes on this clone: A read error is possible here, since a much larger clone lies one base away. The gene calls are TRBV6-5 and TRBJ1-2; 9 nucleotides line up with TRBD1. The CDR3 totals 15 residues. J gave up 8 bases and V 4 bases, and 11 bases lay outside the gene matches. In germline, CDR1 is MNHEY, CDR2 SVGAGI. CDR3 in amino acids: CASSFTQGAQTGYTF. In DNA form, the CDR3 reads TGTGCCAGCAGTTTCACACAGGGGGCACAGACCGGCTACACCTTC.

This clone was counted at least ten times. The gene calls are TRBV16 and TRBJ2-1; D is perhaps TRBD2 (6 bases). CDR1 and CDR2 (germline): KGHSY, FQNENV. V gave up 3 bases and J gave up 0 bases, with 24 bases separating them. This CDR3 is built from 20 residues. CDR3 coding DNA: TGTGCCAGCAGCCACTGGCCGGGACCCCGAGCGGGCGGCTCCTACAATGAGCAGTTCTTC. Its translation is CASSHWPGPRAGGSYNEQFF.

In this sample, this clone turned up many times. J is TRBJ2-1 and V is TRBV29-1; the D gene could be TRBD1 or TRBD2 (5 bases each). Germline V gives CDR1 SQVTM, CDR2 ANQGSEA. Trimming removed 2 bases at V and 10 bases at J, with 9 bases between. The CDR3 contains 11 residues. In nucleotides, the CDR3 is TGCAGCGTTGAAAGAGGGGCAGAGCAGTTCTTC. Translated: CSVERGAEQFF.

The chain carries TRBV20-1 and TRBJ1-2, with unresolved D. CDR1 DFQATT and CDR2 SNEGSKA come from the germline V gene (reference sequence). V lost 6 bases to trimming and J lost 8 bases, with 19 bases between them. The CDR3 totals 13 residues. This CDR3 is CSAPGPDLEGYTF. The CDR3 DNA reads TGCAGTGCCCCAGGACCGGACTTAGAAGGCTACACCTTC.

Ten or more counts support this clone. V gene TRBV7-6 combines with J gene TRBJ2-6; D call uncertain. V lost 0 bases and J lost 1, with 4 bases in between. The germline gives CDR1 SGHVS, CDR2 FNYEAQ. CDR3 length equals 15 residues. In DNA form, the CDR3 reads TGTGCCAGCAGCTTAGCGGGGTCTGGGGCCAACGTCCTGACTTTC. This encodes CASSLAGSGANVLTF.

Of note for this clone: The sample contains more than one DNA sequence encoding this CDR3. The gene calls are TRBV5-1 and TRBJ1-1; 9 bases agree with TRBD1. The V and J ends lost 4 bases and 8 bases, in that order; junction bases with no gene match: 21. Germline CDR1 is SGHRS and CDR2 is YFSETQ. This CDR3 contains 18 residues. CDR3 sequence: CASSGAGTGYDSVTEAFF. Written as DNA, the CDR3 is TGCGCCAGCAGCGGAGCCGGGACAGGGTATGATTCGGTAACCGAAGCTTTCTTT.